The sequence of this TCR beta chain was determined in a study of blood T cell repertoires in COVID-19. Here immunoSEQ multiplex PCR was the method, and the copy in TCRdb shows in-frame clones only, minus some. The sample gives 73,000 or so clones, 80% to 85% of which show up once; roughly 4.8% is in the top ten. Germline trimming cut 2 bases from V and 5 bases from J; bases unmatched to any gene: 8. The CDR3 runs 15 residues. The germline V gene has CDR1 ENHRY and CDR2 SYGVKD. The V gene is TRBV10-3, the J gene TRBJ2-7; 8 positions match TRBD1. This TCR was recovered from a woman in her fifties or sixties with acute or convalescent COVID-19. Material: peripheral blood. The CDR3 protein is CAISEGPGGMDEQYF. In DNA form, the CDR3 reads TGTGCCATCAGTGAGGGGCCAGGGGGCATGGACGAGCAGTACTTC.